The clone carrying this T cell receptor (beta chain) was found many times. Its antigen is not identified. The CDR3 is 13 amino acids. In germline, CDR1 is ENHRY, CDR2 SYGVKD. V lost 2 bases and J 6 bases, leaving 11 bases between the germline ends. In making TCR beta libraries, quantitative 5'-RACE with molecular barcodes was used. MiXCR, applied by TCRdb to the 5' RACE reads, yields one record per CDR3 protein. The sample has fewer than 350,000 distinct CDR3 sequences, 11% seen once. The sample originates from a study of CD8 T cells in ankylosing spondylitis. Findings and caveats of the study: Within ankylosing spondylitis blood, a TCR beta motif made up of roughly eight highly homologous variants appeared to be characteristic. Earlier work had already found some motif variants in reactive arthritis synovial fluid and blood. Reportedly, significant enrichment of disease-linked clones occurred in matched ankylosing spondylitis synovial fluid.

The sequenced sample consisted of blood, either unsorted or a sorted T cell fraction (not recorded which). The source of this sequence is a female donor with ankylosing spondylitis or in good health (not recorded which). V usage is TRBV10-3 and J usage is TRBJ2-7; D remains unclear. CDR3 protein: CAISEALGREQYF. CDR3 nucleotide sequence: TGTGCCATCAGTGAGGCTCTGGGCCGCGAGCAGTACTTC.